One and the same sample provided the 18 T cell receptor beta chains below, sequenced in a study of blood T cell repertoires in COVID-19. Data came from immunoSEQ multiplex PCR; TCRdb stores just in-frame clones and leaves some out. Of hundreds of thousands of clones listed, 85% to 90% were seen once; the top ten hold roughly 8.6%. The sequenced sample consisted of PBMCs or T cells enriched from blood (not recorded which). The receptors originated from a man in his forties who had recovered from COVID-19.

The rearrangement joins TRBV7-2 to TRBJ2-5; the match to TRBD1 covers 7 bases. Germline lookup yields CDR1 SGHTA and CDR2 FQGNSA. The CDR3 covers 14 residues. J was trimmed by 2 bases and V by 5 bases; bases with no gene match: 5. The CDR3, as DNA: TGTGCCAGCAGCAACAGGGGAATTCAAGAGACCCAGTACTTC. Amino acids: CASSNRGIQETQYF.

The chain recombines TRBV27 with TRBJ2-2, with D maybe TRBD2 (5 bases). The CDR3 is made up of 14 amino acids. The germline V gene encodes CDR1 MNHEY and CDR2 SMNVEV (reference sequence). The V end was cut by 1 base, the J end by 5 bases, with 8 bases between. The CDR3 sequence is CASSLWGVTGELFF. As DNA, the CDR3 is TGTGCCAGCAGTTTATGGGGAGTAACCGGGGAGCTGTTTTTT.

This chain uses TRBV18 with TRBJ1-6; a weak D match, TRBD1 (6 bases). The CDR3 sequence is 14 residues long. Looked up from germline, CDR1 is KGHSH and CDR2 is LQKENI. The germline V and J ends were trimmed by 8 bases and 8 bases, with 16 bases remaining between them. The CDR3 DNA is TGTGCCAGCATCCACTCAGGGGTTGATTCACCCCTCCACTTT. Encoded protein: CASIHSGVDSPLHF. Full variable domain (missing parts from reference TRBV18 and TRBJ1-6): NAGVMQNPRHLVRRRGQEARLRCSPMKGHSHVYWYRQLPEEGLKFMVYLQKENIIDESGMPKERFSAEFPKEGPSILRIQQVVRGDSAAYFCASIHSGVDSPLHFGNGTRLTVT.

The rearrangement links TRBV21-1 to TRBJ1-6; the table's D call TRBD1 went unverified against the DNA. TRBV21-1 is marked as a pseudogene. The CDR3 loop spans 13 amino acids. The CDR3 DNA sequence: TGTGCCAGCAGCAAAGGGGACAGGTCACCCCTCCACTTT. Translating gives CASSKGDRSPLHF.

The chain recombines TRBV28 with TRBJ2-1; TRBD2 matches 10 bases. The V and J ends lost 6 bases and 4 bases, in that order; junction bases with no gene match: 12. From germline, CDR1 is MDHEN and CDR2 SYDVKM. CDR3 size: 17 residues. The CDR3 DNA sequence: TGTGCCAGCAGACCGCTAGCGGGAGTAAAGGGGTACAATGAGCAGTTCTTC. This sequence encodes CASRPLAGVKGYNEQFF.

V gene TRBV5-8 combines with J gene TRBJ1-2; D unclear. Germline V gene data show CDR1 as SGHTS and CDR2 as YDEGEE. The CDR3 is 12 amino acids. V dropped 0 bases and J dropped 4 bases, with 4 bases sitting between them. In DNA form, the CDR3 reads TGTGCCAGCAGCTTGGACGGCTATGGCTACACCTTC. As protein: CASSLDGYGYTF.

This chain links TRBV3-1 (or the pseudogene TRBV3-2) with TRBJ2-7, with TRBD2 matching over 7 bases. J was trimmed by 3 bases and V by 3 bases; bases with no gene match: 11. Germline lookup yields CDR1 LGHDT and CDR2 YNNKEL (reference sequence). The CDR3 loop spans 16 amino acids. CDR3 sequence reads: CASSHEPGLTLYEQYF. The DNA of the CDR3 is TGTGCCAGCAGCCACGAACCGGGACTAACCCTCTACGAGCAGTACTTC.

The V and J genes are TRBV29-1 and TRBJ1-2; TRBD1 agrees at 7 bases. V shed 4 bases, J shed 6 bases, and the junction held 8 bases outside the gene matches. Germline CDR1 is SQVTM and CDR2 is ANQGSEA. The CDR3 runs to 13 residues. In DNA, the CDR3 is TGCAGCGTTGTTGACAGGGAGATAGATGGCTACACCTTC. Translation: CSVVDREIDGYTF.

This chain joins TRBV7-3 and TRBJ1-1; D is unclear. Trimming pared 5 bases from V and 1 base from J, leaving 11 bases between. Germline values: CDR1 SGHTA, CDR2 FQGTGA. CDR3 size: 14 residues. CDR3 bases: TGTGCCAGCAGCCTGGTAGCCAAGAACACTGAAGCTTTCTTT. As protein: CASSLVAKNTEAFF. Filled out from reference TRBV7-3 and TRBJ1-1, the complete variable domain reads GAGVSQTPSNKVTEKGKYVELRCDPISGHTALYWYRQSLGQGPEFLIYFQGTGAADDSGLPNDRFFAVRPEGSVSTLKIQRTERGDSAVYLCASSLVAKNTEAFFGQGTRLTVV.

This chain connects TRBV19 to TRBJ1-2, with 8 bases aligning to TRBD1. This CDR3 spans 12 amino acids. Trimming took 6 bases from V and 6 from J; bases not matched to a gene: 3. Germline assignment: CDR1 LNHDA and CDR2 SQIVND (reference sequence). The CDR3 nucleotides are TGTGCCAGTAGGGACAGGGACAATGGCTACACCTTC. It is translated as CASRDRDNGYTF.

The CDR3 nucleotides read TGTGCCAGTAGTGCACAGGGGGCGCGTCTTGGCTACACCTTC. As protein: CASSAQGARLGYTF. The chain links TRBV19 to TRBJ1-2; 9 positions agree with TRBD1. The CDR3 has 14 residues. CDR1 LNHDA and CDR2 SQIVND come from the germline V gene (reference sequence). V was clipped by 5 bases and J by 7 bases; unmatched bases: 8.

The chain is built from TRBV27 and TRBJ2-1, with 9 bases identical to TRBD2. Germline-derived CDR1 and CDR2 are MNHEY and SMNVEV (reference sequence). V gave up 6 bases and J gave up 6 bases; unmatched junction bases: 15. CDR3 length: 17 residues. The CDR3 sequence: CASSYPPLAGGPNEQFF. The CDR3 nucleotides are TGTGCCAGCAGCTATCCCCCATTGGCGGGGGGGCCCAATGAGCAGTTCTTC.

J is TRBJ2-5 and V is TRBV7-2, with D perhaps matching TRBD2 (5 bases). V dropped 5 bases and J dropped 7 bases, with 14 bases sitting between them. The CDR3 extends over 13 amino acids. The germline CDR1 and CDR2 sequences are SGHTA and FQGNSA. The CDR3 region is CASSQTGSGTQYF. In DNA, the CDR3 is TGTGCCAGCAGCCAAACGGGGAGCGGGACCCAGTACTTC. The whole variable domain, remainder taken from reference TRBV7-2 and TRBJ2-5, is GAGVSQSPSNKVTEKGKDVELRCDPISGHTALYWYRQSLGQGLEFLIYFQGNSAPDKSGLPSDRFSAERTGGSVSTLTIQRTQQEDSAVYLCASSQTGSGTQYFGPGTRLLVL.

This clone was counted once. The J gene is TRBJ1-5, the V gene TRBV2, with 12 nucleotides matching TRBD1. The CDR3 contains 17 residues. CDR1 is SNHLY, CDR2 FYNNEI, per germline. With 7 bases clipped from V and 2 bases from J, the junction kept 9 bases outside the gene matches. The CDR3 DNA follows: TGTGCCAGCACGGGACAGGGGGCGGCTTCGGGCAATCAGCCCCAGCATTTT. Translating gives CASTGQGAASGNQPQHF.

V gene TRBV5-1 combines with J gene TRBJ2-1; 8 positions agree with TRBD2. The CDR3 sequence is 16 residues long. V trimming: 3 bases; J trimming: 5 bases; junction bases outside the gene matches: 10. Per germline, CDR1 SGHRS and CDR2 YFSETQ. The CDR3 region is CASSWTQSGSHNEQFF. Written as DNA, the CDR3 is TGCGCCAGCAGCTGGACCCAGAGCGGGAGCCACAATGAGCAGTTCTTC.

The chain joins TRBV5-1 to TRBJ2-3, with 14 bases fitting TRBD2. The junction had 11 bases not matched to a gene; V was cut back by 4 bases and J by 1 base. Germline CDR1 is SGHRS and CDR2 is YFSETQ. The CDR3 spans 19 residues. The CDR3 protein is CASSGGLAGASSRTDTQYF. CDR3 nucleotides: TGCGCCAGCAGCGGGGGACTAGCGGGAGCGTCGAGTCGCACAGATACGCAGTATTTT.

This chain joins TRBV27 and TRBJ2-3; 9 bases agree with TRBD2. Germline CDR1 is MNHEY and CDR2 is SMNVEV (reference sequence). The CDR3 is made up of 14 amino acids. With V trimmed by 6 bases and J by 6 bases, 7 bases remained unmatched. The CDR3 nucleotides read TGTGCCAGCAGCATAGCGGGAGTAATTGATACGCAGTATTTT. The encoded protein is CASSIAGVIDTQYF.

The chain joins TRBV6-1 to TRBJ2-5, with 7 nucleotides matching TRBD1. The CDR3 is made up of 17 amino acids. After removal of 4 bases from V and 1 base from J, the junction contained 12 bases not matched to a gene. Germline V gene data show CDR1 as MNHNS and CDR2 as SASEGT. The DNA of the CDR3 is TGTGCCAGCAGTGTTACTACAGGGGCCGCACCCCAAGAGACCCAGTACTTC. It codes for CASSVTTGAAPQETQYF.